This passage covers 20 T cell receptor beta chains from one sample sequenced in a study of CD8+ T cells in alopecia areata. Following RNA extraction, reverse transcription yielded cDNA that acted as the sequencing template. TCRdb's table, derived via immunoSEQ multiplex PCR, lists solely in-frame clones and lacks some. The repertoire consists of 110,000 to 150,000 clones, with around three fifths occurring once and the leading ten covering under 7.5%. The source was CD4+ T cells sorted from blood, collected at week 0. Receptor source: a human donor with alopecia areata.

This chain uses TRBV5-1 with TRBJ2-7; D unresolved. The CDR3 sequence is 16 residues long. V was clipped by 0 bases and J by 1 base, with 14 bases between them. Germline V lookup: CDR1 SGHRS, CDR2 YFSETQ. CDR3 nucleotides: TGCGCCAGCAGCTTGGAGGGTAGTGGGTTTTCCTACGAGCAGTACTTC. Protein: CASSLEGSGFSYEQYF.

The DNA of the CDR3 is TGCAGCATGACAGGGGCGACACAAGAGACCCAGTACTTC. This translates into CSMTGATQETQYF. This chain uses TRBV29-1 with TRBJ2-5, with TRBD1 matching over 8 bases. There are 13 residues in the CDR3. Losses at the gene ends were 8 bases for V and 2 bases for J; bases not matched to a gene: 7. Per germline, CDR1 SQVTM and CDR2 ANQGSEA.

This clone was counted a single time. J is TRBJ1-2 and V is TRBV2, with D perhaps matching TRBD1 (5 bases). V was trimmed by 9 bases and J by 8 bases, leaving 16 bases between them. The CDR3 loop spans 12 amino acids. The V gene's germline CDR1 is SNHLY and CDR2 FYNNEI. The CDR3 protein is CASQQGLGGYTF. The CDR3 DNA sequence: TGTGCCAGTCAGCAGGGACTGGGCGGCTACACCTTC.

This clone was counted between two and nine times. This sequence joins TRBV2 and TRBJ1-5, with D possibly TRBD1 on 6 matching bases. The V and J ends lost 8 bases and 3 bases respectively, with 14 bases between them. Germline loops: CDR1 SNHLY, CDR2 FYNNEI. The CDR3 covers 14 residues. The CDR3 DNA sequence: TGTGCCAGCTCCCGGGACAAAGTCAATCAGCCCCAGCATTTT. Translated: CASSRDKVNQPQHF.

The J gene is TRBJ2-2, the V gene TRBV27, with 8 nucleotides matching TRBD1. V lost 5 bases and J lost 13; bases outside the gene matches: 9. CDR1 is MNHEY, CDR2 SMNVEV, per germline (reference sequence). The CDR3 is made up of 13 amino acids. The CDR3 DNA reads TGTGCCAGCAGTCTCGACAGGGGACGGAGGCTGTTTTTT. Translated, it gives CASSLDRGRRLFF.

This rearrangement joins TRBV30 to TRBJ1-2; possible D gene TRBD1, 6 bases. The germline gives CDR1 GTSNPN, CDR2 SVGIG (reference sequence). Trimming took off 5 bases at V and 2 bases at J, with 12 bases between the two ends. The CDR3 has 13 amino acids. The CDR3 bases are TGTGCCTGGCGGGGGGCAGGAAACTATGGCTACACCTTC. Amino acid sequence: CAWRGAGNYGYTF.

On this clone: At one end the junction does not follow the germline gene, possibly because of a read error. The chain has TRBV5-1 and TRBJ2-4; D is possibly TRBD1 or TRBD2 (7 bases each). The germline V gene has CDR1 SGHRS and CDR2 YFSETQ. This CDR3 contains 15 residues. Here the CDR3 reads CASSLVAGEGQKLHF. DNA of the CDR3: TGCGCCAGCAGCTTGGTAGCTGGGGAGGGACAGAAGTTACACTTC.

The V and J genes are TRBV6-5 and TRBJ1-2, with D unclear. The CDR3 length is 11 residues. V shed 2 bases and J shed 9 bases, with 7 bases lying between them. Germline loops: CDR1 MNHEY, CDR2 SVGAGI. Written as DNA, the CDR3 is TGTGCCAGCAGTTACAGGGAGAGCTACACCTTC. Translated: CASSYRESYTF.

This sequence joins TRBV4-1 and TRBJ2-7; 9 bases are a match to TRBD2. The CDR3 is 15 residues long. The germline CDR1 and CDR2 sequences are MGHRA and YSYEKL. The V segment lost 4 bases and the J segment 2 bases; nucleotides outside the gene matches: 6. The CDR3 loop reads CASSRIAGAPYEQYF. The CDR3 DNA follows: TGCGCCAGCAGCCGTATAGCGGGGGCCCCCTACGAGCAGTACTTC.

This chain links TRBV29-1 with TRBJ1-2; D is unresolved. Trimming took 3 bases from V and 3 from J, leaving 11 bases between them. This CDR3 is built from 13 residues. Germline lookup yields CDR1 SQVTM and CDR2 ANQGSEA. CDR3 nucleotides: TGCAGCGTTGACTCCAGATTCGACTATGGCTACACCTTC. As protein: CSVDSRFDYGYTF.

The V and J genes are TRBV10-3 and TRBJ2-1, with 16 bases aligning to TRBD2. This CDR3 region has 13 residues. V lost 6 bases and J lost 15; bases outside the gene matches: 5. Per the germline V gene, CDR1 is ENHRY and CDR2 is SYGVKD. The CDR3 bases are TGTGCCATCAGGGGACTAGCGGGGGGGCACCCGTTCTTC. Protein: CAIRGLAGGHPFF.

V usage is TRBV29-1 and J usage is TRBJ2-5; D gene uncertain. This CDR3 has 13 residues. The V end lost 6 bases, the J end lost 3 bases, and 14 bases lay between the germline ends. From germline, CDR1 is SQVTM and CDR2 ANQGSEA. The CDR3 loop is CSVGGLAKETQYF. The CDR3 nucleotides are TGCAGCGTCGGCGGCCTCGCCAAAGAGACCCAGTACTTC. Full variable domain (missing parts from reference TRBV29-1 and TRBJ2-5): SAVISQKPSRDICQRGTSLTIQCQVDSQVTMMFWYRQQPGQSLTLIATANQGSEATYESGFVIDKFPISRPNLTFSTLTVSNMSPEDSSIYLCSVGGLAKETQYFGPGTRLLVL.

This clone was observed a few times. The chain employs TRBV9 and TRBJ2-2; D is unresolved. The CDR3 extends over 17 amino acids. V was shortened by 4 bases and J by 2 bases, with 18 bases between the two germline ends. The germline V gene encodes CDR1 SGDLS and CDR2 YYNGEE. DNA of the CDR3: TGTGCCAGCAGCTCCTGGAGTGTCTTGAGTAACACCGGGGAGCTGTTTTTT. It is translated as CASSSWSVLSNTGELFF. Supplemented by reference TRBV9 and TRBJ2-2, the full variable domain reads DSGVTQTPKHLITATGQRVTLRCSPRSGDLSVYWYQQSLDQGLQFLIQYYNGEERAKGNILERFSAQQFPDLHSELNLSSLELGDSALYFCASSSWSVLSNTGELFFGEGSRLTVL.

Here the CDR3 reads CSARPRSPLHF. The CDR3, as DNA: TGCAGTGCTAGACCCCGATCACCCCTCCACTTT. This chain joins TRBV20-1 and TRBJ1-6; unclear D gene. CDR1 DFQATT and CDR2 SNEGSKA come from the germline V gene (reference sequence). Trimming cost V 2 bases and J 10 bases, with 6 bases left between them. This CDR3 contains 11 residues.

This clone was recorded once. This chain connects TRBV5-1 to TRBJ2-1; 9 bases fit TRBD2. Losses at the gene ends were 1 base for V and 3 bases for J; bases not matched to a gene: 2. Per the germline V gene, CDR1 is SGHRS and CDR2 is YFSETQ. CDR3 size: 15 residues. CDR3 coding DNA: TGCGCCAGCAGCTTGATAGCGGGGGTCTACAATGAGCAGTTCTTC. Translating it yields CASSLIAGVYNEQFF.

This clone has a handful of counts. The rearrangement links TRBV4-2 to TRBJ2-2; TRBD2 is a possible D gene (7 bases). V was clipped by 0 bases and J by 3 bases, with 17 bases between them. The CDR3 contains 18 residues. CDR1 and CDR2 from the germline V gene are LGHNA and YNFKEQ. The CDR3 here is CASSQEDPGGRYTGELFF. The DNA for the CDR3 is TGTGCCAGCAGCCAAGAGGACCCGGGGGGCAGATACACCGGGGAGCTGTTTTTT.

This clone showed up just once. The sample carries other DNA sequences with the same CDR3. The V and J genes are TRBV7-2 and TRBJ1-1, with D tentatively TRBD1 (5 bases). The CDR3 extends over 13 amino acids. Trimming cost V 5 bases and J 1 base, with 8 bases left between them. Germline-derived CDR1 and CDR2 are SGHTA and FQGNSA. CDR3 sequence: CASSRDRNTEAFF. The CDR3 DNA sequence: TGTGCCAGCAGCCGCGACAGGAACACTGAAGCTTTCTTT.

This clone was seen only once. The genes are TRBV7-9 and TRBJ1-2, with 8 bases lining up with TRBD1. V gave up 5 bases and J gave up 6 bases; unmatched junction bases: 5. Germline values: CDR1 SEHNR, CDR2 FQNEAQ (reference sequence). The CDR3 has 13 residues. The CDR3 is CASSNRGENGYTF. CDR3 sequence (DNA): TGTGCCAGCAGCAACAGGGGGGAAAATGGCTACACCTTC. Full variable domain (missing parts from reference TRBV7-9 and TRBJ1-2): DTGVSQNPRHKITKRGQNVTFRCDPISEHNRLYWYRQTLGQGPEFLTYFQNEAQLEKSRLLSDRFSAERPKGSFSTLEIQRTEQGDSAMYLCASSNRGENGYTFGSGTRLTVV.

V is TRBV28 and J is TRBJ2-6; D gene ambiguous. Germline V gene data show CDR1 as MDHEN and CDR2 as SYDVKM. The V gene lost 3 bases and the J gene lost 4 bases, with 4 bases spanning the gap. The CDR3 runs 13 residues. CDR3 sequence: CASSLVGANVLTF. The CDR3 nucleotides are TGTGCCAGCAGTTTGGTGGGGGCCAACGTCCTGACTTTC.

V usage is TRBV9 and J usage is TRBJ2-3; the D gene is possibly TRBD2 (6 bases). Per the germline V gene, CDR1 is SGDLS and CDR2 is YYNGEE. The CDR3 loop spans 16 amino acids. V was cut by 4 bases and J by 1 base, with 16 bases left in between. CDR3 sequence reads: CASSSSLGGGTDTQYF. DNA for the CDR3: TGTGCCAGCAGCTCCTCCTTAGGAGGGGGCACAGATACGCAGTATTTT.